This is a list of T cell receptor beta chains from one sample in a study of shared clonotypes between healthy human individuals. The protocol was immunoSEQ multiplex PCR, while the TCRdb copy is restricted to in-frame clones and leaves out a portion. The sample lists roughly 650,000 clones; more than 95% were seen once. Sample: naive CD4+ T cells sorted from blood. The receptors stem from a woman aged 25 to 45 in good health. Each CDR3 is given with its conserved first and last residue. Each record gives: clone size, V gene, CDR3 protein. Only some rows state a clone size, as once, few, many or a class for expanded clones.

size: -
V: TRBV29-1
CDR3: CSVEGAGAYEQYF

size: -
V: TRBV27
CDR3: CASSLRGLYPYEQYF

size: -
V: TRBV28
CDR3: CASSSTGDHSGNTIYF

size: -
V: TRBV6-6
CDR3: CASRPGTSGTPDTQYF

size: -
V: TRBV2
CDR3: CASSDRVQTQYF

size: -
V: TRBV5-1
CDR3: CASSLKNTGELFF

size: -
V: TRBV7-2
CDR3: CASSFSFGAPLKLFF

size: -
V: TRBV2
CDR3: CASSPDRGRNTIYF

size: -
V: TRBV6-1
CDR3: CASSEVDTEAFF

size: -
V: TRBV28
CDR3: CASRDRVVNQPQHF

size: -
V: TRBV11-2
CDR3: CASSPRTSSDTQYF

size: -
V: TRBV7-2
CDR3: CASSFTEANYGYTF

size: -
V: TRBV28
CDR3: CASSWSSRFNEQYF

size: -
V: TRBV5-4
CDR3: CASSMDRVDGPQHF

size: -
V: TRBV5-8
CDR3: CASSSKSRGGGQPQHF

size: -
V: TRBV11-2
CDR3: CASSLVEGDTEAFF

size: -
V: TRBV7-8
CDR3: CASSLVGLAGTGELFF

size: -
V: TRBV28
CDR3: CASSLFPRTPRETQYF

size: -
V: TRBV7-2
CDR3: CASSLSSDTEAFF

size: -
V: TRBV7-8
CDR3: CASSFTSGNTIYF

size: once
V: TRBV6-6
CDR3: CASSNSDGGFGNIQYF

size: -
V: TRBV10-1
CDR3: CASSDPSGANVLTF

size: -
V: TRBV11-2
CDR3: CASSPLTSGQGYYGYTF

size: -
V: TRBV27
CDR3: CASSLIAGGRVIRGEQFF

size: -
V: TRBV13
CDR3: CASSLLVNTGELFF

size: -
V: TRBV5-1
CDR3: CASSLDSNTEAFF

size: -
V: TRBV5-1
CDR3: CASSPRDRGPYNEQFF

size: -
V: TRBV19
CDR3: CASSIFSFGQETQYF

size: -
V: TRBV28
CDR3: CASSHDNYGYTF

size: -
V: TRBV5-4
CDR3: CASSSAIREQFF

size: -
V: TRBV19
CDR3: CASRTGGRPDTQYF

size: -
V: TRBV29-1
CDR3: CSVLTSSGNTIYF

size: -
V: TRBV14
CDR3: CASSPGLRYGYTF

size: -
V: TRBV18
CDR3: CASSAQGAGELFF

size: -
V: TRBV2
CDR3: CASSEMVAGVGDTQYF

size: -
V: TRBV27
CDR3: CASSFLATGVYSTDTQYF